The clone carrying this T cell receptor beta chain has a count of ten or more. The target antigen is unknown. This sample was included in a study of T-cell reconstitution after alpha-beta-depleted transplantation in children. Study observations and caveats: After transplant, at about two months, alpha-beta T cells were reportedly derived from several hundred expanded graft clones. The origin of high day-60 TCRbeta diversity in some patients lay in surviving recipient T cells and thymic progenitors. T-cell numbers and diversity one year post-transplant derived largely from freshly generated T cells.

TCRbeta library preparation incorporated unique molecular identifiers. MiXCR, run by TCRdb on the PCR reads, gives a single entry per CDR3 protein. Among some 200,000 distinct CDR3 sequences listed, 7% to 9% were seen once. The sample here was PBMCs, mostly from graft donor cells, taken 360 days after TCRalphabeta/CD19-depleted stem cell transplant. The receptor comes from a male patient under 10 years old who had a stem cell transplant for acute myeloid leukemia, so the T cells may come from the graft donor.

The CDR3 here is CASSPKGNEQFF. Here the CDR3 DNA reads TGTGCCAGCAGTCCCAAGGGCAATGAGCAGTTCTTC. The J gene is TRBJ2-1, the V gene TRBV28; D is uncertain. The germline CDR1 and CDR2 sequences are MDHEN and SYDVKM. The CDR3 runs 12 residues. V was clipped by 5 bases and J by 6 bases, with 8 bases between them.